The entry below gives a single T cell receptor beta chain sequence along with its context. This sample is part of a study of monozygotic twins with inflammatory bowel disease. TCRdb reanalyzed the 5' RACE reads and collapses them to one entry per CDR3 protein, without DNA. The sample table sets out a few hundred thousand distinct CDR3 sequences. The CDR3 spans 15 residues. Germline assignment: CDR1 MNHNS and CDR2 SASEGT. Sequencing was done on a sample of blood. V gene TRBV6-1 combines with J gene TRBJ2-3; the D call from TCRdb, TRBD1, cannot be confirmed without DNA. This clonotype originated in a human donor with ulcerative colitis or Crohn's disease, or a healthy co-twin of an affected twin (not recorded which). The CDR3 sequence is CASNKWGGQPDTQYF.